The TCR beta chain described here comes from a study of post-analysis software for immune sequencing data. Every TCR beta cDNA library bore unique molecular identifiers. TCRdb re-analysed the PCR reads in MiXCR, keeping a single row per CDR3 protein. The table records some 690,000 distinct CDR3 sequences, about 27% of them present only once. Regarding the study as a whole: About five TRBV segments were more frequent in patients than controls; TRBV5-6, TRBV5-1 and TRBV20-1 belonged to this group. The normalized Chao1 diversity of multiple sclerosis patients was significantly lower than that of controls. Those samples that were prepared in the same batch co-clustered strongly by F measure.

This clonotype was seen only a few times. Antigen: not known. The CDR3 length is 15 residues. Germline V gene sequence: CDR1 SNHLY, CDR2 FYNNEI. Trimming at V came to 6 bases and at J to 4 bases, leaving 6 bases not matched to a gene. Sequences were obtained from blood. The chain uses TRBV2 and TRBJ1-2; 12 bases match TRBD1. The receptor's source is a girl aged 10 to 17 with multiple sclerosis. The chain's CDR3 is CASRHGTGGAYGYTF. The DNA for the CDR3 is TGTGCCAGCAGACATGGGACAGGGGGCGCCTATGGCTACACCTTC.